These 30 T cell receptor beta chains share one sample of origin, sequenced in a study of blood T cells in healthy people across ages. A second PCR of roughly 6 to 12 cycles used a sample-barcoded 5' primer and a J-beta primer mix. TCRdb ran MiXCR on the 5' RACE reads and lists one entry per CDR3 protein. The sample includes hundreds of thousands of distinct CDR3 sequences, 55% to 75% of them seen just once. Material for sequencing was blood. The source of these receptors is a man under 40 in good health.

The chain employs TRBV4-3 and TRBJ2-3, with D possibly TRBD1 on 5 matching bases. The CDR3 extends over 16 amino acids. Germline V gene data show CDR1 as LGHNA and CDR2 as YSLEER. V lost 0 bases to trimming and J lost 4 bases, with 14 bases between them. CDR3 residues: CASSQDYRGLADTQYF. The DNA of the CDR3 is TGCGCCAGCAGCCAAGATTATAGGGGATTAGCAGATACGCAGTATTTT.

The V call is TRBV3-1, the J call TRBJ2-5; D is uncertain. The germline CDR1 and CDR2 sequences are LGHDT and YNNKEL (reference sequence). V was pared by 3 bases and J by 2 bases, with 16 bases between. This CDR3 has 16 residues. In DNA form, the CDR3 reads TGTGCCAGCAGCCAGAGTGTTATACTGGGACAAGAGACCCAGTACTTC. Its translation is CASSQSVILGQETQYF.

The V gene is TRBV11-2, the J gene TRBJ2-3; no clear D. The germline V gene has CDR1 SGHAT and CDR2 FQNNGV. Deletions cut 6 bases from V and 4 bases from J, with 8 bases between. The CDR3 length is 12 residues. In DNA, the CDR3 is TGTGCCAGCAGTTCTAGATCAGATACGCAGTATTTT. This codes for CASSSRSDTQYF. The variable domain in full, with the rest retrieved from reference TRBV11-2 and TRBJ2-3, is EAGVAQSPRYKIIEKRQSVAFWCNPISGHATLYWYQQILGQGPKLLIQFQNNGVVDDSQLPKDRFSAERLKGVDSTLKIQPAKLEDSAVYLCASSSRSDTQYFGPGTRLTVL.

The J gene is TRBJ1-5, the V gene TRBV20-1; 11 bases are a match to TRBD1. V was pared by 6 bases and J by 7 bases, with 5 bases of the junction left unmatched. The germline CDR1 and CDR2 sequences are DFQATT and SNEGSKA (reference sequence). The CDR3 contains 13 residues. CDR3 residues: CSARTGGMQPQHF. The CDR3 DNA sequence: TGCAGTGCAAGGACAGGGGGCATGCAGCCCCAGCATTTT.

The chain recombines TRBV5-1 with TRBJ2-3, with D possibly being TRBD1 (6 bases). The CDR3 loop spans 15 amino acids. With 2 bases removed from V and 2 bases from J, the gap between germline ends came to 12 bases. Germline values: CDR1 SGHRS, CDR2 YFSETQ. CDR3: CASSLAGTLTDTQYF. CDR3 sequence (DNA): TGCGCCAGCAGCTTAGCTGGGACACTCACAGATACGCAGTATTTT.

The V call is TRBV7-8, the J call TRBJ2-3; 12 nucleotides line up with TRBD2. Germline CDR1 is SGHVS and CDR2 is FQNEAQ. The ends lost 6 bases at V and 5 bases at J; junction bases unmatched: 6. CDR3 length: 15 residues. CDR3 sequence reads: CASRPGLAGLDTQYF. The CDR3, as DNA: TGTGCCAGCAGGCCGGGACTAGCGGGCCTAGATACGCAGTATTTT.

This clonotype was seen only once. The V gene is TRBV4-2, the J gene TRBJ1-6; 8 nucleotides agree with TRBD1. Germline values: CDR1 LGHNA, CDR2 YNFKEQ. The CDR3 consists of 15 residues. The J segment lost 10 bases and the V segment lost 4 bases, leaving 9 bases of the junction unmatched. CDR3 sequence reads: CASSPGTGRWSPLHF. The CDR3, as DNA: TGTGCCAGCAGCCCGGGGACAGGACGTTGGTCACCCCTCCACTTT.

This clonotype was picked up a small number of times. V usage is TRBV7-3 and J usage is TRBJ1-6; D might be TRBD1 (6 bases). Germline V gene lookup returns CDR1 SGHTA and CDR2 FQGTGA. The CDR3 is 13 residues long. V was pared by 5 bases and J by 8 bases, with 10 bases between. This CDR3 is CASSINRDSPLHF. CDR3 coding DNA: TGTGCCAGCAGCATAAACAGGGATTCACCCCTCCACTTT.

For the CDR3, the DNA is TGTGCCAGCAGCTTAGCTTCGGGAGGCCCAGCCTACGAGCAGTACTTC. The encoded protein is CASSLASGGPAYEQYF. J is TRBJ2-7 and V is TRBV7-9; 7 positions match TRBD2. Germline CDR1 is SEHNR and CDR2 is FQNEAQ (reference sequence). Germline trimming cut 0 bases from V and 2 bases from J; bases unmatched to any gene: 7. The CDR3 runs to 16 residues.

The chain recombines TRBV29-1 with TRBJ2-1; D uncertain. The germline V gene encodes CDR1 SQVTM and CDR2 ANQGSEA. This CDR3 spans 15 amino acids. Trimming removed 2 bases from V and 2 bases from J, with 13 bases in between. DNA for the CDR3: TGCAGCGTTGAACGGGCTGGCCAAACCTACAATGAGCAGTTCTTC. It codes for CSVERAGQTYNEQFF.

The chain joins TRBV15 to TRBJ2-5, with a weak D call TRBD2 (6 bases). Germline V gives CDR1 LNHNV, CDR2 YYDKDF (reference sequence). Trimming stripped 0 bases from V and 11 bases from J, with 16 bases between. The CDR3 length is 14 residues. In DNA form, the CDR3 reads TGTGCCACCAGCAGAGAAAGGGACTTCGATGAGCAGTACTTC. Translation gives CATSRERDFDEQYF.

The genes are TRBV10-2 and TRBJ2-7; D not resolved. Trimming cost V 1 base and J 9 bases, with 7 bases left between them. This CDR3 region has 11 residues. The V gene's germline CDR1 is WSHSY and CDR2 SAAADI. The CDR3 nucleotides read TGCGCCAGCAGTGAGTTAGTGGGGCAGTACTTC. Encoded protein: CASSELVGQYF.

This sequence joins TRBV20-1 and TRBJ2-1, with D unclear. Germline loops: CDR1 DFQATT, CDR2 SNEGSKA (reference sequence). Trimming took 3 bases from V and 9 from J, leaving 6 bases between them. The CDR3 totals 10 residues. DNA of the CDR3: TGCAGTGCTAGTTCCGGTGAGCAGTTCTTC. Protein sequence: CSASSGEQFF.

The CDR3 DNA sequence: TGTGCCAGCAGACAGAGCGGGGTACCCGGGGAGCTGTTTTTT. It yields the protein CASRQSGVPGELFF. V usage is TRBV7-2 and J usage is TRBJ2-2, with 7 bases identical to TRBD2. The CDR3 loop spans 14 amino acids. With 6 bases clipped from V and 6 bases from J, the junction kept 7 bases outside the gene matches. Germline loops: CDR1 SGHTA, CDR2 FQGNSA.

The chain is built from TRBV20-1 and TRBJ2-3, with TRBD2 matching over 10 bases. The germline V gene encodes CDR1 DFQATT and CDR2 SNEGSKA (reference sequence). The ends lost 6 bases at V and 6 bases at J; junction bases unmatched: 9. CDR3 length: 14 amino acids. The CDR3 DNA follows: TGCAGTGCGGGGCTAGCGGGAGTATCTGATACGCAGTATTTT. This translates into CSAGLAGVSDTQYF.

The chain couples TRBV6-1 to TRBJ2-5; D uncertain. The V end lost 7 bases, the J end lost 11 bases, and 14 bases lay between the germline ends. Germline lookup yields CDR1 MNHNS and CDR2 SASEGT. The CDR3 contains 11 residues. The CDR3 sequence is CASTAGQRQYF. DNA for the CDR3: TGTGCCAGCACAGCCGGCCAGAGGCAGTACTTC.

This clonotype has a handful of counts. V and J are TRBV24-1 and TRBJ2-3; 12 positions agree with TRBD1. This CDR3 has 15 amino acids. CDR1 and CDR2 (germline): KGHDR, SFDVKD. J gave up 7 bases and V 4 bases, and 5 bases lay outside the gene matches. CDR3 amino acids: CATSEGGQGANTQYF. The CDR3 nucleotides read TGTGCCACCAGTGAGGGGGGACAGGGGGCGAATACGCAGTATTTT.

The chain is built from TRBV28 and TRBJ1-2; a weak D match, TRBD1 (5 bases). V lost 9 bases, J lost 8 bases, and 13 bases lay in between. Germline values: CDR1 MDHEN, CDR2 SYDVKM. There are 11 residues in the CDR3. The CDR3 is CASLQGEGYTF. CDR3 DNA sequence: TGTGCCAGTCTTCAGGGAGAGGGCTACACCTTC.

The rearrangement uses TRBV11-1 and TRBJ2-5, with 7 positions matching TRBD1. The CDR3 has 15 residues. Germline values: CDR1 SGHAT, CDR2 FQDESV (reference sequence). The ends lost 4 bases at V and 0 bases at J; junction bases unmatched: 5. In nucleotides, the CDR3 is TGTGCCAGCAGCTACGGGACAGCGTACCAAGAGACCCAGTACTTC. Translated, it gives CASSYGTAYQETQYF.

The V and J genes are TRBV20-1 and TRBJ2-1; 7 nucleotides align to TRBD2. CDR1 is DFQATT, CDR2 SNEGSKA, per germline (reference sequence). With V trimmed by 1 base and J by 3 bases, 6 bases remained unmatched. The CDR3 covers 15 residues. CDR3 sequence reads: CSARGKRGNYNEQFF. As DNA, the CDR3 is TGCAGTGCTAGAGGAAAGCGGGGTAACTACAATGAGCAGTTCTTC.

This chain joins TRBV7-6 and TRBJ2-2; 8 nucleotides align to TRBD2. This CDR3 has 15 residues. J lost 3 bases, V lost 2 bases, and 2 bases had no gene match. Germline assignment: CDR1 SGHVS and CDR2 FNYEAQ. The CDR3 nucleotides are TGTGCCAGCAGCTTATCGGGGGGGGACACCGGGGAGCTGTTTTTT. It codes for CASSLSGGDTGELFF.

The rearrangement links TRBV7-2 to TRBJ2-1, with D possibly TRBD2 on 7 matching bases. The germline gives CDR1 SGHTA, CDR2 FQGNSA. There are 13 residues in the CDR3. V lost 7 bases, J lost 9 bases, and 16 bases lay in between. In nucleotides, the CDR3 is TGTGCCAGCACCTATAGGGGGAGGGGTGAGCAGTTCTTC. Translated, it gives CASTYRGRGEQFF.

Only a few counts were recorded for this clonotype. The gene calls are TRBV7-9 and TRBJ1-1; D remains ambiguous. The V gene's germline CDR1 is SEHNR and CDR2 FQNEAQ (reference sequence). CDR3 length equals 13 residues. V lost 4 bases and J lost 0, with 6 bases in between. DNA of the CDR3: TGTGCCAGCAGCTCCGGGGTGAACACTGAAGCTTTCTTT. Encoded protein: CASSSGVNTEAFF.

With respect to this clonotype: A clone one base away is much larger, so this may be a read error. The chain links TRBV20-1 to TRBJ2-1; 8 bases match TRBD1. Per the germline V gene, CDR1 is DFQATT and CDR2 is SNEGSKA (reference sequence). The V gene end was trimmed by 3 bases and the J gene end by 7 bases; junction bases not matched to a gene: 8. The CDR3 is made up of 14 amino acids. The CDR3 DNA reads TGCAGTGCTAGTCTACGACAGGGGAGGAATGAGCAGTTCTTC. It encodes CSASLRQGRNEQFF.

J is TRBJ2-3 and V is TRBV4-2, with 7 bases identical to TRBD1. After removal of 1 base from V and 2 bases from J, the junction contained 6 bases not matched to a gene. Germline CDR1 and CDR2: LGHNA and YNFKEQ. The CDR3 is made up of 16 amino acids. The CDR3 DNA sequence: TGTGCCAGCAGCCAAGGTAGACAGGGAGACACAGATACGCAGTATTTT. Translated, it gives CASSQGRQGDTDTQYF.

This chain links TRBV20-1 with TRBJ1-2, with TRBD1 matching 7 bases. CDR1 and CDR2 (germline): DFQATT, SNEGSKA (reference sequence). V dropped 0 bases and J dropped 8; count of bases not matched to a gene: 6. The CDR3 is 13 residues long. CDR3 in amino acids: CSARERQGWGYTF. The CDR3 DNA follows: TGCAGTGCTAGAGAAAGACAGGGTTGGGGCTACACCTTC.

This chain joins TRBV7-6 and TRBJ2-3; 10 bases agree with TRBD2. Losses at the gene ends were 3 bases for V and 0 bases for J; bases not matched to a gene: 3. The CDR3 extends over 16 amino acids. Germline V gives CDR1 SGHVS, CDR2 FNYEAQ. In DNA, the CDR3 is TGTGCCAGCAGCTTGATACTAGCGGGGAGCACAGATACGCAGTATTTT. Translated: CASSLILAGSTDTQYF. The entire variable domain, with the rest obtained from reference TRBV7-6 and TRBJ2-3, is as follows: GAGVSQSPRYKVTKRGQDVALRCDPISGHVSLYWYRQALGQGPEFLTYFNYEAQQDKSGLPNDRFSAERPEGSISTLTIQRTEQRDSAMYRCASSLILAGSTDTQYFGPGTRLTVL.

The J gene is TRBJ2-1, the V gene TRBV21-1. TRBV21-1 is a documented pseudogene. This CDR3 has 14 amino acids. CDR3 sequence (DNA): TGTGCCAGCAGCAAGGCTATTTCCTACAATGAGCAGTTCTTC. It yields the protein CASSKAISYNEQFF.

The CDR3 region is CACTPGTGGIDTQYF. The CDR3 coding sequence is TGTGCCTGTACGCCCGGGACAGGGGGCATAGATACGCAGTATTTT. The chain employs TRBV30 and TRBJ2-3, with 12 bases that match TRBD1. V was clipped by 6 bases and J by 5 bases; unmatched bases: 9. CDR3 length: 15 residues. Germline V CDR1 and CDR2: GTSNPN, SVGIG (reference sequence).

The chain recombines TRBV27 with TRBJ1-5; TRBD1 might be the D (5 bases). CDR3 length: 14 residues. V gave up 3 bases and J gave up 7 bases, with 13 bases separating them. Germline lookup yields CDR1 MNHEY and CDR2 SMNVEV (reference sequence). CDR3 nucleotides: TGTGCCAGCAGTTTGTCAGGGACGCGGCAGCCCCAGCATTTT. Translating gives CASSLSGTRQPQHF.